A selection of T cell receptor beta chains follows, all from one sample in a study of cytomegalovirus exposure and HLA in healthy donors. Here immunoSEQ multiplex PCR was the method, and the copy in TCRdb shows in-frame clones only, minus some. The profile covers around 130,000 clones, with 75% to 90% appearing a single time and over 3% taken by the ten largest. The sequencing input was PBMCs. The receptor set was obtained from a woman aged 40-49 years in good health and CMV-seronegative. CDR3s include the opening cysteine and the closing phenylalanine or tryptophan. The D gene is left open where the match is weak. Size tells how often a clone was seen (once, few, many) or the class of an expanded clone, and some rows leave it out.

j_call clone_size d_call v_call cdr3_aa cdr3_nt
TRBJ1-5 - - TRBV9 CASSAGGSSNQPQHF TGTGCCAGCAGCGCCGGGGGGAGTAGCAATCAGCCCCAGCATTTT
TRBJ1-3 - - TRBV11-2 CASSRGNTIYF TGTGCCAGCAGCCGTGGAAACACCATATATTTT
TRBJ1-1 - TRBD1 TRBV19 CASSRPPGQGATEAFF TGTGCCAGTAGTAGACCCCCTGGACAGGGGGCCACTGAAGCTTTCTTT
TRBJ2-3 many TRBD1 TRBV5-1 CASSLTGPPDTQYF TGCGCCAGCAGTTTGACAGGGCCCCCAGATACGCAGTATTTT
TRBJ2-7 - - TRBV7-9 CASSLGTTRNPYEQYF TGTGCCAGCAGCTTAGGGACAACTCGTAATCCCTACGAGCAGTACTTC
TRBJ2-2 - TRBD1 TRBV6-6 CASSPDRATGELFF TGTGCCAGCAGCCCAGACAGGGCCACCGGGGAGCTGTTTTTT
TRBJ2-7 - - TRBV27 CASSLTGSSSYEQYF TGTGCCAGCAGTTTGACAGGTTCGAGCTCCTACGAGCAGTACTTC
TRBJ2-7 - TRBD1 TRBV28 CASRTGGDILYEQYF TGTGCCAGCAGAACAGGGGGAGATATCCTATACGAGCAGTACTTC
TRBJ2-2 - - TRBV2 CASSFRTGITGELFF TGTGCCAGCAGTTTTCGTACAGGGATCACCGGGGAGCTGTTTTTT
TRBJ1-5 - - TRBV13 CASSQGGQPQHF TGTGCCAGCAGCCAGGGTGGTCAGCCCCAGCATTTT
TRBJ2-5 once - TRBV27 CASRGGGRTETQYF TGTGCCAGCCGAGGGGGGGGCCGCACAGAGACCCAGTACTTC
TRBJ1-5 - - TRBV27 CASSPGLYAYNQPQHF TGTGCCAGCAGTCCCGGACTCTACGCGTACAATCAGCCCCAGCATTTT
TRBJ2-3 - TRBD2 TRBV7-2 CASSLVSGGRSDTQYF TGTGCCAGCAGCTTAGTAAGCGGGGGCCGTAGTGATACGCAGTATTTT
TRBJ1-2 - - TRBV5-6 CASSLAYGYTF TGTGCCAGCAGCTTGGCGTATGGCTACACCTTC
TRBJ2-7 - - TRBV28 CASSLARRTNSYEQYF TGTGCCAGCAGTTTAGCTAGACGTACTAACTCCTACGAGCAGTACTTC
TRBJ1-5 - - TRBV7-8 CASSLYRVPSNQPQHF TGTGCCAGCAGCTTATATCGGGTGCCTAGCAATCAGCCCCAGCATTTT
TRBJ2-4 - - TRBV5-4 CASSLGGQRAKNIQYF TGTGCCAGCAGCTTGGGGGGACAAAGAGCCAAAAACATTCAGTACTTC
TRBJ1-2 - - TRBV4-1 CASSQDSRAGGYTF TGCGCCAGCAGCCAAGATAGTCGAGCGGGTGGCTACACCTTC
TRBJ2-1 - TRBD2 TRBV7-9 CASSLGLAVSNEQFF TGTGCCAGCAGCCTTGGACTAGCGGTTTCCAATGAGCAGTTCTTC
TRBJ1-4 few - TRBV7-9 CASSLSTGPNEKLFF TGTGCCAGCAGCTTAAGTACAGGGCCTAATGAAAAACTGTTTTTT
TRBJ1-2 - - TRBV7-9 CASSLAGAWGYTF TGTGCCAGCAGCTTAGCGGGGGCGTGGGGCTACACCTTC
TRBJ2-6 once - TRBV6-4 CASILTGVTNVLTF TGTGCCAGCATCCTGACAGGTGTTACCAACGTCCTGACTTTC
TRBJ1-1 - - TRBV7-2 CASSFLRTEAFF TGTGCCAGCAGCTTTCTGCGCACTGAAGCTTTCTTT
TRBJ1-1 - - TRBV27 CASSFRQDTEAFF TGTGCCAGCAGTTTTCGACAGGACACTGAAGCTTTCTTT
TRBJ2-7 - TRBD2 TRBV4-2 CASSQESLAGAAYEQYF TGTGCCAGCAGCCAAGAAAGCCTAGCGGGAGCAGCCTACGAGCAGTACTTC